This T cell receptor (beta chain) emerged from a study of T cells in Graves' hyperthyroidism and ophthalmopathy. Regarding the study as a whole: A median about 6 months before onset, the model predicted ophthalmopathy. Ophthalmopathy was told apart from stable hyperthyroidism by a 13 V-J model.

What was amplified from RNA transcripts were TCR beta CDR3 regions. HTBI primers drove first-round RT-PCR of the TCR CDR3. Each CDR3 protein gets one entry after TCRdb re-called the multiplex PCR reads with MiXCR. Of hundreds of thousands of distinct CDR3 sequences listed, approximately 15% are singletons. J gave up 5 bases and V 6 bases, and 8 bases lay outside the gene matches. The germline V gene has CDR1 SEHNR and CDR2 FQNEAQ (reference sequence). The CDR3 is 15 residues long. This clonotype was seen at least ten times. As yet, its antigen is unknown. The source of this sequence is a woman aged 18-30 years with Graves' hyperthyroidism. The sample was blood. V gene TRBV7-9 combines with J gene TRBJ2-1; TRBD1 matches at 9 bases. The CDR3 nucleotides are TGTGCCAGCAGTCGGACAGGGGCCGGAAACAATGAGCAGTTCTTC. It translates to CASSRTGAGNNEQFF. Supplemented by reference TRBV7-9 and TRBJ2-1, the full variable domain reads DTGVSQNPRHKITKRGQNVTFRCDPISEHNRLYWYRQTLGQGPEFLTYFQNEAQLEKSRLLSDRFSAERPKGSFSTLEIQRTEQGDSAMYLCASSRTGAGNNEQFFGPGTRLTVL.